One sample yielded the 19 T cell receptor beta chains listed below, sequenced in a study of OX40 agonist ivuxolimab in advanced cancers. Produced via immunoSEQ multiplex PCR; TCRdb's table is partial and in-frame only. The profile shows fewer than 70,000 clones, approximately 80% of them singletons. Sequencing used CD4+ or CD8+ T cells sorted from blood, obtained in a trial of the OX40 agonist ivuxolimab. These receptor sequences come from an adult with an advanced solid tumor such as melanoma, head and neck, liver or kidney cancer.

The chain has TRBV28 and TRBJ2-7; 7 bases fit TRBD1. Per the germline V gene, CDR1 is MDHEN and CDR2 is SYDVKM. Trimming at V came to 6 bases and at J to 4 bases, leaving 12 bases not matched to a gene. The CDR3 runs 15 residues. The CDR3: CASRRDSPSNYEQYF. The CDR3 nucleotides are TGTGCCAGCAGACGGGACAGCCCTTCGAATTACGAGCAGTACTTC.

The chain recombines TRBV5-1 with TRBJ1-2; D is undetermined. Germline loops: CDR1 SGHRS, CDR2 YFSETQ. The V end lost 4 bases, the J end lost 3 bases, and 22 bases lay between the germline ends. The CDR3 is 17 amino acids. CDR3 bases: TGCGCCAGCAGCCTTACGTCCCTACCGAAAGGACACTATGGCTACACCTTC. Translated: CASSLTSLPKGHYGYTF.

This clone was detected many times. This chain joins TRBV6-6 and TRBJ2-3, with TRBD1 identical over 8 bases. The V segment lost 6 bases and the J segment 0 bases; nucleotides outside the gene matches: 2. The CDR3 has 14 amino acids. Per germline, CDR1 MNHNY and CDR2 SVGAGI (reference sequence). The CDR3 spells CASSWTGSTDTQYF. As DNA, the CDR3 is TGTGCCAGCAGCTGGACAGGGAGCACAGATACGCAGTATTTT.

The chain recombines TRBV2 with TRBJ1-2; no firm D call. Germline CDR1 and CDR2: SNHLY and FYNNEI. Trimming removed 8 bases from V and 8 bases from J, with 12 bases in between. The CDR3 runs 11 residues. The CDR3 coding sequence is TGTGCCAGCCGTTATTCCGGGGGCTACACCTTC. This sequence encodes CASRYSGGYTF.

The rearrangement joins TRBV7-2 to TRBJ1-1, with unresolved D. The CDR3 length is 14 residues. V lost 0 bases and J lost 4, with 9 bases in between. Germline lookup yields CDR1 SGHTA and CDR2 FQGNSA. CDR3 amino acids: CASSLAGSGTEAFF. In nucleotides, the CDR3 is TGTGCCAGCAGCTTAGCGGGAAGCGGCACTGAAGCTTTCTTT.

V is TRBV10-3 and J is TRBJ1-3; possibly TRBD1 for D (5 bases). Germline lookup yields CDR1 ENHRY and CDR2 SYGVKD. Trimming shortened V by 5 bases and J by 0 bases, and 11 bases separated the two germline ends. The length of the CDR3 is 15 residues. Here the CDR3 reads CAISPPGPSGNTIYF. For the CDR3, the DNA is TGTGCCATCAGTCCCCCAGGGCCCTCTGGAAACACCATATATTTT.

This sequence joins TRBV19 and TRBJ2-3; D not resolved. The germline V gene has CDR1 LNHDA and CDR2 SQIVND (reference sequence). This CDR3 region has 15 residues. The V and J ends lost 7 bases and 2 bases respectively, with 16 bases between them. The CDR3 DNA follows: TGTGCCAGTAAGGACCGATCAGGTCCCACAGATACGCAGTATTTT. It encodes CASKDRSGPTDTQYF.

The V call is TRBV29-1, the J call TRBJ2-7; 9 bases are a match to TRBD2. From germline, CDR1 is SQVTM and CDR2 ANQGSEA. The CDR3 consists of 19 residues. The ends lost 4 bases at V and 2 bases at J; junction bases unmatched: 21. The CDR3 DNA sequence: TGCAGCGTTGGAGGAGGTTTTACGGGCGGGGGGGCGGCGGCCTACGAGCAGTACTTC. Translation: CSVGGGFTGGGAAAYEQYF.

The table lists this clone with a count of one. The V call is TRBV7-3, the J call TRBJ2-1; TRBD2 matches at 12 bases. Unmatched junction bases numbered 8, after V lost 4 bases and J lost 4 bases. This CDR3 is 17 amino acids long. Per germline, CDR1 SGHTA and CDR2 FQGTGA. The CDR3 loop reads CASSSRGTSGPYNEQFF. CDR3 DNA: TGTGCCAGCAGCTCCAGAGGGACTAGCGGGCCTTACAATGAGCAGTTCTTC.

The J gene is TRBJ1-2, the V gene TRBV7-9; no clear D. Germline V lookup: CDR1 SEHNR, CDR2 FQNEAQ (reference sequence). This CDR3 region has 14 residues. V shed 2 bases and J shed 4 bases, with 11 bases lying between them. CDR3 region: CASSLRASVYGYTF. The CDR3 DNA reads TGTGCCAGCAGCTTAAGGGCCAGCGTCTATGGCTACACCTTC. The variable domain in full, with the rest retrieved from reference TRBV7-9 and TRBJ1-2, is DTGVSQNPRHKITKRGQNVTFRCDPISEHNRLYWYRQTLGQGPEFLTYFQNEAQLEKSRLLSDRFSAERPKGSFSTLEIQRTEQGDSAMYLCASSLRASVYGYTFGSGTRLTVV.

This rearrangement joins TRBV28 to TRBJ2-6, with 7 positions matching TRBD1. Germline V gene data show CDR1 as MDHEN and CDR2 as SYDVKM. This CDR3 is 15 amino acids long. V was clipped by 8 bases and J by 2 bases; unmatched bases: 6. The CDR3 nucleotides read TGTGCCAGCGGAACGACAGGGACTGGGGCCAACGTCCTGACTTTC. This sequence encodes CASGTTGTGANVLTF.

This clone was observed a handful of times. The rearrangement joins TRBV7-8 to TRBJ2-5; 7 bases are shared with TRBD2. Germline lookup yields CDR1 SGHVS and CDR2 FQNEAQ. V gave up 5 bases and J gave up 1 base; unmatched junction bases: 4. This CDR3 is built from 14 residues. CDR3 protein: CASSRASGQETQYF. The CDR3 bases are TGTGCCAGCAGCCGAGCTAGCGGCCAAGAGACCCAGTACTTC.

This clone was observed a few times. The V call is TRBV5-1, the J call TRBJ2-5; D remains ambiguous. Trimming cost V 2 bases and J 0 bases, with 8 bases left between them. CDR3 length equals 14 residues. The germline V gene has CDR1 SGHRS and CDR2 YFSETQ. CDR3: CASSFGRDQETQYF. The CDR3 DNA follows: TGCGCCAGCAGCTTCGGCAGAGACCAAGAGACCCAGTACTTC.

The V gene is TRBV7-2, the J gene TRBJ1-1; D unclear. V was clipped by 2 bases and J by 3 bases, with 7 bases between them. Germline CDR1 SGHTA, CDR2 FQGNSA. The CDR3 extends over 13 amino acids. CDR3 amino acids: CASSLTVHTEAFF. The DNA of the CDR3 is TGTGCCAGCAGCTTAACAGTCCACACTGAAGCTTTCTTT.

This clone has just a few counts. J is TRBJ2-3 and V is TRBV27; TRBD2 matches 8 bases. J was trimmed by 6 bases and V by 3 bases; bases with no gene match: 5. The CDR3 is 14 amino acids. Germline CDR1 is MNHEY and CDR2 is SMNVEV (reference sequence). The CDR3 DNA follows: TGTGCCAGCAGTTTTCGGGGGGGGCCTGATACGCAGTATTTT. Translation: CASSFRGGPDTQYF.

V usage is TRBV23-1 and J usage is TRBJ2-2; weak D call: TRBD2 (6 bases). TRBV23-1 falls under the ORF class, with uncertain function. The V end was cut by 1 base, the J end by 0 bases, with 9 bases between. CDR3 length: 16 amino acids. The CDR3 here is CASSQYAGSNTGELFF. CDR3 bases: TGCGCCAGCAGTCAATACGCGGGGTCGAACACCGGGGAGCTGTTTTTT.

This rearrangement joins TRBV5-8 to TRBJ1-4; possibly TRBD1 for D (6 bases). Between the trimmed V and J ends, which lost 3 bases and 5 bases, there was a span of 14 bases. The V gene's germline CDR1 is SGHTS and CDR2 YDEGEE. This CDR3 region has 15 residues. In nucleotides, the CDR3 is TGTGCCAGCAGCTCGGACAGCACTCGAAATGAAAAACTGTTTTTT. This encodes CASSSDSTRNEKLFF. The whole variable domain, filled in from reference TRBV5-8 and TRBJ1-4, reads EAGVTQSPTHLIKTRGQQATLRCSPISGHTSVYWYQQALGLGLQFLLWYDEGEERNRGNFPPRFSGRQFPNYSSELNVNALELEDSALYLCASSSDSTRNEKLFFGSGTQLSVL.

Concerning this clone: The junction shows a germline mismatch at one end, possibly a read error. The chain has TRBV19 and TRBJ1-4; tentative D call: TRBD1 (5 bases). The germline V gene encodes CDR1 LNHDA and CDR2 SQIVND (reference sequence). This CDR3 has 15 amino acids. This CDR3 reads CASTSGRLNNEKLYF. DNA of the CDR3: TGTGCCAGTACCTCAGGGCGGCTAAATAATGAAAAACTGTATTTT.

This clone was found once. The V and J genes are TRBV7-2 and TRBJ2-7; TRBD1 aligns across 7 bases. The germline V gene has CDR1 SGHTA and CDR2 FQGNSA. The V segment lost 1 base and the J segment 1 base; nucleotides outside the gene matches: 4. This CDR3 has 15 residues. CDR3 nucleotides: TGTGCCAGCAGCTTAGGGGCAGGGGGATCCTACGAGCAGTACTTC. It translates to CASSLGAGGSYEQYF. Variable domain in full (rest from reference TRBV7-2 and TRBJ2-7): GAGVSQSPSNKVTEKGKDVELRCDPISGHTALYWYRQSLGQGLEFLIYFQGNSAPDKSGLPSDRFSAERTGGSVSTLTIQRTQQEDSAVYLCASSLGAGGSYEQYFGPGTRLTVT.